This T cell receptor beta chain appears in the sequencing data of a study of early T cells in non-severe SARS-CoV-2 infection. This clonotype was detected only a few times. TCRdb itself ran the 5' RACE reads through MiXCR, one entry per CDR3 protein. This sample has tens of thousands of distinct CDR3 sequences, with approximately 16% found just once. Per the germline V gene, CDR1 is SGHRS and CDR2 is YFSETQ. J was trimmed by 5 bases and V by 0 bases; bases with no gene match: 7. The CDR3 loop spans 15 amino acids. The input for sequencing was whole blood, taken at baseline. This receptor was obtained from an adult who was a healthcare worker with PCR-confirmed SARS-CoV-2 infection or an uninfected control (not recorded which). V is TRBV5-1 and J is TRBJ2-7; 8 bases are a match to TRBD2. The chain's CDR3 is CASSLELAGKDEQYF. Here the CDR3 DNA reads TGCGCCAGCAGCTTGGAGTTAGCGGGGAAGGACGAGCAGTACTTC.